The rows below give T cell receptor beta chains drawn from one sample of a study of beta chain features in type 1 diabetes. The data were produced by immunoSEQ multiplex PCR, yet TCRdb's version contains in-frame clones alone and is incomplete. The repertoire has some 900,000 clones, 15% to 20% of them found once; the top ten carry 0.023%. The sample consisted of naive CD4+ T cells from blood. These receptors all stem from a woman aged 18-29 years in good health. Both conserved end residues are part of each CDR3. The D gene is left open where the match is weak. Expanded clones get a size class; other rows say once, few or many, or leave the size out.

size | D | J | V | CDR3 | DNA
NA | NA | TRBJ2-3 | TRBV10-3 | CAISADRLVDTINTQYF | TGTGCCATCAGTGCTGACCGACTAGTTGATACGATCAATACGCAGTATTTT
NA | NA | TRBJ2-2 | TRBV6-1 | CASQEDINTGELFF | TGTGCCTCCCAGGAGGACATAAACACCGGGGAGCTGTTTTTT
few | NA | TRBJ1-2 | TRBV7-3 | CASSLVGFPGYGYTF | TGTGCCAGCAGCTTAGTAGGTTTCCCAGGCTATGGCTACACCTTC
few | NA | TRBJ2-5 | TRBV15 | CATSRDQWRSQETQYF | TGTGCCACCAGCAGAGATCAGTGGAGGTCCCAAGAGACCCAGTACTTC
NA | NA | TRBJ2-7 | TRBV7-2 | CASSLKGVGDEQYF | TGTGCCAGCAGCTTAAAGGGGGTTGGGGACGAGCAGTACTTC
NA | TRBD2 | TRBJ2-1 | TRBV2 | CASSGEGSVNGEQFF | TGTGCCAGCAGCGGGGAGGGTTCTGTGAATGGTGAGCAGTTCTTC
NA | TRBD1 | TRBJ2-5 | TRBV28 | CASRKTGGRETQYF | TGTGCCAGCAGGAAAACAGGGGGTCGGGAGACCCAGTACTTC
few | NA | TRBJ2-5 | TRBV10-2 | CASSYQETQYF | TGCGCCAGCAGTTACCAAGAGACCCAGTACTTC
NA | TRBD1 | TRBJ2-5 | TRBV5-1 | CASSLARQGRETQYF | TGCGCCAGCAGCTTGGCTCGACAGGGGAGAGAGACCCAGTACTTC
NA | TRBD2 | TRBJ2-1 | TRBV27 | CASSLWAILAANNEQFF | TGTGCCAGCAGTTTATGGGCTATCCTAGCGGCTAACAATGAGCAGTTCTTC
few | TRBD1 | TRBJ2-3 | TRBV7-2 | CASSPARTGTDTQYF | TGTGCCAGCAGCCCCGCCAGGACAGGGACAGATACGCAGTATTTT
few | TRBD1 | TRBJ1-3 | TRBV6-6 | CASSYSDRGSGNTIYF | TGTGCCAGCAGTTACTCTGACAGGGGGTCTGGAAACACCATATATTTT
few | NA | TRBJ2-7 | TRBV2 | CASSEFYEQYF | TGTGCCAGCAGTGAGTTTTACGAGCAGTACTTC
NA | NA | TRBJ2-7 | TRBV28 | CASSYPSSYEQYF | TGTGCCAGCAGTTACCCCAGCTCCTACGAGCAGTACTTC
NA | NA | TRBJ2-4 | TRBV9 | CASSASPGPLNIQYF | TGTGCCAGCAGCGCTAGCCCGGGACCGCTAAACATTCAGTACTTC
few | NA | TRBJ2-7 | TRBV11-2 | CASSLDSDIISYEQYF | TGTGCCAGCAGCTTAGATTCGGACATTATCTCCTACGAGCAGTACTTC
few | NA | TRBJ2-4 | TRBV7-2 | CASSLTSGQPQYF | TGTGCCAGCAGCTTAACTTCCGGACAGCCTCAGTACTTC
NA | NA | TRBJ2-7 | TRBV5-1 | CASSRGPGYYEQYF | TGCGCCAGCAGCCGAGGCCCCGGGTACTACGAGCAGTACTTC
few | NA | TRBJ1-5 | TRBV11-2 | CASSFDLRQPQHF | TGTGCCAGCAGCTTTGATTTGAGGCAGCCCCAGCATTTT
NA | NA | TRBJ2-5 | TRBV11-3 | CASSRGVGETQYF | TGTGCCAGCAGCCGAGGGGTAGGGGAGACCCAGTACTTC
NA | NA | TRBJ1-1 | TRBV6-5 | CASRDPFGGAEAFF | TGTGCCAGCAGGGACCCCTTTGGAGGCGCTGAAGCTTTCTTT
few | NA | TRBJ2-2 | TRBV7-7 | CASSLSTRGVVNTGELFF | TGTGCTAGCAGCTTGTCGACACGGGGTGTCGTCAACACCGGGGAGCTGTTTTTT